Below are 28 T cell receptor beta chains sequenced from a single sample in a study of blood T cells in healthy people across ages. Using a J-beta primer mix together with a sample-barcoded 5' primer, a second PCR was run for about 7 to 12 cycles. In TCRdb, the 5' RACE reads were re-called with MiXCR into one record per CDR3 protein. The sample lists around 940,000 distinct CDR3 sequences, roughly 47% seen once, with about 22% in the top ten. Sequencing input: blood. The receptors here all came from a woman aged 55-69 years in good health.

CDR3 sequence reads: CASSPKTYEQYF. The CDR3 nucleotides are TGTGCCAGCAGCCCCAAGACCTACGAGCAGTACTTC. The rearrangement joins TRBV3-1 to TRBJ2-7; D remains unclear. V was clipped by 4 bases and J by 2 bases, with 6 bases between them. Germline CDR1 LGHDT, CDR2 YNNKEL (reference sequence). This CDR3 is 12 amino acids long.

The genes are TRBV11-3 and TRBJ2-5; 7 positions match TRBD2. Germline trimming cut 2 bases from V and 11 bases from J; bases unmatched to any gene: 8. Germline CDR1 SGHNT, CDR2 YENEEA. The CDR3 length is 13 residues. This CDR3 is CASSLLAGMPQYF. The CDR3 DNA reads TGTGCCAGCAGCTTATTAGCGGGTATGCCTCAGTACTTC.

This clonotype was counted only a few times. The J gene is TRBJ2-3, the V gene TRBV3-1; 10 bases are a match to TRBD2. CDR1 LGHDT and CDR2 YNNKEL come from the germline V gene (reference sequence). The CDR3 totals 15 residues. J lost 7 bases, V lost 7 bases, and 11 bases had no gene match. The CDR3 DNA is TGTGCCAGCAAGGAGGCTAGCGGGAGTAAATATACGCAGTATTTT. Translated: CASKEASGSKYTQYF.

The gene calls are TRBV15 and TRBJ2-3, with unresolved D. Germline V gene sequence: CDR1 LNHNV, CDR2 YYDKDF (reference sequence). V lost 0 bases to trimming and J lost 3 bases, with 7 bases between them. This CDR3 contains 14 residues. The CDR3 region has the DNA TGTGCCACCAGCAGAGATCTGGATACAGATACGCAGTATTTT. Its protein product is CATSRDLDTDTQYF. The variable domain in full, completed from reference TRBV15 and TRBJ2-3, reads DAMVIQNPRYQVTQFGKPVTLSCSQTLNHNVMYWYQQKSSQAPKLLFHYYDKDFNNEADTPDNFQSRRPNTSFCFLDIRSPGLGDTAMYLCATSRDLDTDTQYFGPGTRLTVL.

The J gene is TRBJ2-1, the V gene TRBV6-6, with TRBD1 matching over 7 bases. This CDR3 spans 15 amino acids. Trimming cost V 6 bases and J 8 bases; bases outside gene matches: 13. CDR1 is MNHNY and CDR2 is SVGAGI in the germline V gene (reference sequence). DNA of the CDR3: TGTGCCAGCAGCCGACAGGGCTCTTCGGTGGATGAGCAGTTCTTC. Translated, it gives CASSRQGSSVDEQFF.

This clonotype was seen a few times. The rearrangement links TRBV3-1 to TRBJ2-6, with D possibly TRBD1 on 5 matching bases. The CDR3 consists of 16 residues. Germline loops: CDR1 LGHDT, CDR2 YNNKEL (reference sequence). V shed 1 base and J shed 2 bases, with 9 bases lying between them. This CDR3 is CASSQGGAPGANVLTF. CDR3 DNA sequence: TGTGCCAGCAGCCAAGGTGGGGCCCCTGGGGCCAACGTCCTGACTTTC.

This rearrangement joins TRBV3-1 to TRBJ2-1; 9 bases agree with TRBD1. Germline values: CDR1 LGHDT, CDR2 YNNKEL (reference sequence). V shed 2 bases and J 7 bases; nucleotides not matched to a gene: 6. The CDR3 loop spans 15 amino acids. The CDR3 DNA sequence: TGTGCCAGCAGCCAACAACGGGACAGGGTTAATGAGCAGTTCTTC. Protein: CASSQQRDRVNEQFF.

The rearrangement uses TRBV6-6 and TRBJ1-2; D unresolved. CDR1 is MNHNY, CDR2 SVGAGI, per germline (reference sequence). The CDR3 is 14 amino acids. V was trimmed by 6 bases and J by 5 bases, leaving 16 bases between them. CDR3 nucleotides: TGTGCCAGCAGCCAAACGGGAGTATCATATGGCTACACCTTC. This codes for CASSQTGVSYGYTF.

This clonotype was seen a handful of times. V gene TRBV7-2 combines with J gene TRBJ2-5; the D is unclear. CDR1 and CDR2 from the germline V gene are SGHTA and FQGNSA. V was pared by 1 base and J by 5 bases, with 8 bases between. The CDR3 totals 13 residues. The chain's CDR3 is CASSLGRLETQYF. CDR3 DNA: TGTGCCAGCAGCTTAGGCCGTTTGGAGACCCAGTACTTC.

This sequence joins TRBV25-1 and TRBJ1-2, with D possibly being TRBD1 (6 bases). Germline CDR1 MGHDK, CDR2 SYGVNS. V lost 5 bases, J lost 4 bases, and 11 bases lay in between. The CDR3 covers 13 residues. The chain's CDR3 is CASSPDSPYGYTF. The DNA of the CDR3 is TGTGCCAGCAGTCCGGACAGCCCCTATGGCTACACCTTC.

CDR3: CASHAGGGQGGYTF. The CDR3 bases are TGTGCCAGCCATGCCGGGGGGGGGCAAGGTGGCTACACCTTC. The chain carries TRBV6-6 and TRBJ1-2; TRBD1 might be the D (6 bases). Trimming took 8 bases from V and 7 from J, leaving 20 bases between them. Germline-derived CDR1 and CDR2 are MNHNY and SVGAGI (reference sequence). The CDR3 has 14 amino acids.

V and J are TRBV20-1 and TRBJ1-2; D remains unclear. Trimming took 5 bases from V and 0 from J, leaving 7 bases between them. The germline V gene has CDR1 DFQATT and CDR2 SNEGSKA (reference sequence). CDR3 size: 12 residues. The CDR3 spells CSASDANYGYTF. The CDR3 bases are TGCAGTGCTTCTGACGCTAACTATGGCTACACCTTC.

This chain links TRBV30 with TRBJ2-1; D may be TRBD2 (5 bases). Trimming shortened V by 7 bases and J by 1 base, and 14 bases separated the two germline ends. Germline loops: CDR1 GTSNPN, CDR2 SVGIG (reference sequence). CDR3 length: 14 residues. The CDR3 nucleotides read TGTGCCTCGAGGCGGGTTCGGTCCTACAATGAGCAGTTCTTC. This codes for CASRRVRSYNEQFF.

The J gene is TRBJ2-1, the V gene TRBV20-1; 11 nucleotides line up with TRBD2. V was pared by 2 bases and J by 9 bases, with 9 bases of the junction left unmatched. The CDR3 sequence is 15 residues long. Per the germline V gene, CDR1 is DFQATT and CDR2 is SNEGSKA (reference sequence). Written as DNA, the CDR3 is TGCAGTGCTAGAAAGCCGGGACTAGCGGTTCGTGAGCAGTTCTTC. Translating gives CSARKPGLAVREQFF.

V and J are TRBV12-3 or TRBV12-4 and TRBJ2-3; D is tentatively TRBD1 or TRBD2 (5 bases each). CDR3 length: 12 residues. Trimming took off 10 bases at V and 3 bases at J, with 11 bases between the two ends. The CDR3 DNA is TGTGCCACTGACTGGGGGACAGATACGCAGTATTTT. Protein sequence: CATDWGTDTQYF.

V usage is TRBV16 and J usage is TRBJ2-4, with D possibly called TRBD1 or TRBD2 (5 bases each). The ends were cut back, 4 bases at V and 7 bases at J, with 8 bases in the middle. The CDR3 extends over 12 amino acids. Germline V gene data show CDR1 as KGHSY and CDR2 as FQNENV. DNA of the CDR3: TGTGCCAGCAGCCGGGACGCTAACATTCAGTACTTC. It codes for CASSRDANIQYF.

V usage is TRBV20-1 and J usage is TRBJ2-1, with 11 bases that match TRBD2. Germline CDR1 is DFQATT and CDR2 is SNEGSKA (reference sequence). The CDR3 loop spans 14 amino acids. CDR3 nucleotides: TGCAGCCAATACAGGGGGACTAGCGGCAATGAGCAGTTCTTC. Translated: CSQYRGTSGNEQFF.

This clonotype has only a few counts. The chain recombines TRBV6-6 with TRBJ1-5, with D hard to call. The germline V gene encodes CDR1 MNHNY and CDR2 SVGAGI (reference sequence). This CDR3 is 13 amino acids long. The V gene lost 2 bases and the J gene lost 8 bases, with 10 bases spanning the gap. The CDR3 nucleotides read TGTGCCAGCAGTTACCGTAAGTTAGAGCCCCAGCATTTT. This encodes CASSYRKLEPQHF.

This clonotype has a single count. The chain carries TRBV20-1 and TRBJ2-1; maybe TRBD2 (6 bases). CDR3 size: 16 residues. The V and J ends lost 3 bases and 1 base respectively, with 16 bases between them. CDR1 and CDR2 (germline): DFQATT, SNEGSKA (reference sequence). The CDR3: CSARPNRDLSYNEQFF. The CDR3 nucleotides are TGCAGTGCTAGGCCCAACCGGGACTTATCCTACAATGAGCAGTTCTTC.

The CDR3 DNA follows: TGTGCCAGCAGTTTGGCAGGGGGTCAGCCCCAGCATTTT. Translated: CASSLAGGQPQHF. V is TRBV27 and J is TRBJ1-5; the match to TRBD1 covers 7 bases. CDR1 and CDR2 (germline): MNHEY, SMNVEV (reference sequence). V shed 3 bases and J 6 bases; nucleotides not matched to a gene: 2. This CDR3 contains 13 residues.

The rearrangement links TRBV7-8 to TRBJ1-2; 7 nucleotides line up with TRBD1. Germline V lookup: CDR1 SGHVS, CDR2 FQNEAQ. V was pared by 1 base and J by 3 bases, with 8 bases of the junction left unmatched. The CDR3 sequence is 16 residues long. CDR3 nucleotides: TGTGCCAGCAGCTTAGGAGCCACCGGGACAGACTATGGCTACACCTTC. Translating gives CASSLGATGTDYGYTF.

The table lists this clonotype with a few counts. The chain recombines TRBV2 with TRBJ2-6; D possibly uses TRBD1 or TRBD2 (5 bases each). V was cut by 7 bases and J by 3 bases, with 19 bases left in between. CDR1 and CDR2 (germline): SNHLY, FYNNEI. The CDR3 is made up of 17 amino acids. Here the CDR3 reads CASKRDPFVRGANVLTF. CDR3 DNA sequence: TGTGCCAGCAAAAGGGACCCCTTTGTTCGTGGGGCCAACGTCCTGACTTTC.

The chain combines TRBV6-6 with TRBJ2-5; TRBD1 might be the D (5 bases). Germline lookup yields CDR1 MNHNY and CDR2 SVGAGI (reference sequence). V was pared by 2 bases and J by 5 bases, with 12 bases between. The CDR3 extends over 14 amino acids. The DNA of the CDR3 is TGTGCCAGCAGTTACGGCCCCAGGGTGGAGACCCAGTACTTC. As protein: CASSYGPRVETQYF.

A few counts support this clonotype. The V call is TRBV15, the J call TRBJ2-5, with D possibly being TRBD1 (5 bases). V was trimmed by 4 bases and J by 2 bases, leaving 14 bases between them. Germline lookup yields CDR1 LNHNV and CDR2 YYDKDF (reference sequence). This CDR3 spans 15 amino acids. CDR3 in amino acids: CATSTLRTTQETQYF. CDR3 nucleotide sequence: TGTGCCACCAGCACCCTACGGACAACTCAAGAGACCCAGTACTTC.

This clonotype was seen a handful of times. The V and J genes are TRBV6-6 and TRBJ2-3, with TRBD2 as a possible D gene (5 bases). Trimming shortened V by 6 bases and J by 2 bases, and 9 bases separated the two germline ends. This CDR3 is built from 13 residues. In germline, CDR1 is MNHNY, CDR2 SVGAGI (reference sequence). The CDR3 loop reads CASRGGYTDTQYF. The CDR3 DNA sequence: TGTGCCAGCAGGGGCGGGTACACAGATACGCAGTATTTT.

The chain combines TRBV6-1 with TRBJ2-7; maybe TRBD1 (6 bases). The J call may not be correct, given that the DNA end is closer to TRBJ2-5. The CDR3 extends over 14 amino acids. Germline lookup yields CDR1 MNHNS and CDR2 SASEGT. The CDR3 sequence is CASSAAGDTKTQYF. In DNA form, the CDR3 reads TGTGCCAGCAGTGCCGCAGGGGATACAAAGACCCAGTACTTC.

This clonotype turned up a few times. J is TRBJ2-3 and V is TRBV28, with 9 bases lining up with TRBD1. J was trimmed by 1 base and V by 4 bases; bases with no gene match: 3. The CDR3 runs to 15 residues. Germline CDR1 and CDR2: MDHEN and SYDVKM. CDR3: CASSWGQGRTDTQYF. Here the CDR3 DNA reads TGTGCCAGCAGTTGGGGACAGGGCCGCACAGATACGCAGTATTTT.

Concerning this clonotype: A much larger clone differs from this one at a single base, so this may be a read error. The chain carries TRBV12-3 or TRBV12-4 and TRBJ2-3; tentatively, D is TRBD1 (6 bases). This CDR3 contains 13 residues. Trimming took off 6 bases at V and 1 base at J, with 8 bases between the two ends. CDR3: CASRNRGTDTQYF. CDR3 DNA sequence: TGTGCCAGCAGGAACAGGGGCACAGATACGCAGTATTTT.